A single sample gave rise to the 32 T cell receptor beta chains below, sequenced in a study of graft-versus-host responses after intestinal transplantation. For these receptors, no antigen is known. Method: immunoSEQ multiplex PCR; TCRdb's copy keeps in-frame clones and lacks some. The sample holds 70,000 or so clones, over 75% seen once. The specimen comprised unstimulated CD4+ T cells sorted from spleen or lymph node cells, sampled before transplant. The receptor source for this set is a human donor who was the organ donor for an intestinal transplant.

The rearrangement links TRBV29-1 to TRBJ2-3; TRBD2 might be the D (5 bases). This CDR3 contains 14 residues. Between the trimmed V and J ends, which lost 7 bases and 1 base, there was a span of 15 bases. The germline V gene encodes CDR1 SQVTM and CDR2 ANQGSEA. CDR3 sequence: CSADPGLGTDTQYF. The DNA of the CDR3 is TGCAGCGCCGACCCCGGACTCGGCACAGATACGCAGTATTTT.

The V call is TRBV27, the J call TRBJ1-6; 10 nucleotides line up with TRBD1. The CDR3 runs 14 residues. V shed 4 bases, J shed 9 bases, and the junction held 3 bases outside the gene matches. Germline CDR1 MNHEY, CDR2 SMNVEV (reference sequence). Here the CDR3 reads CASSYGTGVSPLHF. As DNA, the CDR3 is TGTGCCAGCAGTTATGGGACAGGGGTTTCACCCCTCCACTTT.

DNA of the CDR3: TGCGCCAGCAGCCAAGAGGCAGGTAAGGGGAGCAATCAGCCCCAGCATTTT. Translated: CASSQEAGKGSNQPQHF. The rearrangement joins TRBV4-1 to TRBJ1-5; the D gene is possibly TRBD1 (5 bases). CDR3 size: 17 residues. Germline CDR1 is MGHRA and CDR2 is YSYEKL. The V end lost 0 bases, the J end lost 1 base, and 13 bases lay between the germline ends.

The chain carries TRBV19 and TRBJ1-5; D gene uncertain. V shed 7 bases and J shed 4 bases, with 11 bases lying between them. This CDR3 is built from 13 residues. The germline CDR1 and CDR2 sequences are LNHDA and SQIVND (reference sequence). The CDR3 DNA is TGTGCCAGTAAGGACGGGAAAAATCAGCCCCAGCATTTT. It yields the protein CASKDGKNQPQHF.

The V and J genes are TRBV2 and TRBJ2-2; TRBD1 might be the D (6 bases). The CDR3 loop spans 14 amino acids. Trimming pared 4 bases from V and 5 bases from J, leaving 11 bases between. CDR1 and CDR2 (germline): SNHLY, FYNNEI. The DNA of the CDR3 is TGTGCCAGCAGTGCGGACAGAATAACCGGGGAGCTGTTTTTT. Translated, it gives CASSADRITGELFF.

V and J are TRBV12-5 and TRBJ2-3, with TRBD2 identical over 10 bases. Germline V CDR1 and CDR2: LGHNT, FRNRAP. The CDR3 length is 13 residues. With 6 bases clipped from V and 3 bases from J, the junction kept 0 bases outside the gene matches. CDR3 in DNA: TGTGCTAGTGGAGCGGGAGGGACAGATACGCAGTATTTT. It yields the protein CASGAGGTDTQYF.

CDR3 amino acids: CATSSPTSGQETQYF. The DNA for the CDR3 is TGTGCCACCAGCAGTCCGACTAGCGGGCAAGAGACCCAGTACTTC. The chain recombines TRBV15 with TRBJ2-5, with TRBD2 matching 10 bases. The V gene end was trimmed by 3 bases and the J gene end by 2 bases; junction bases not matched to a gene: 3. The CDR3 spans 15 residues. Per the germline V gene, CDR1 is LNHNV and CDR2 is YYDKDF (reference sequence).

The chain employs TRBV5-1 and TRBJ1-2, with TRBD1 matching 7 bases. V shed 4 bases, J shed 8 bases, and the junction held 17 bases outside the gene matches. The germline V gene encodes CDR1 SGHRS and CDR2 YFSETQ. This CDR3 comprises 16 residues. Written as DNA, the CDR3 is TGCGCCAGCAGCACCCCGGGACAGCCTTCCGCGGCAGGCTACACCTTC. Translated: CASSTPGQPSAAGYTF.

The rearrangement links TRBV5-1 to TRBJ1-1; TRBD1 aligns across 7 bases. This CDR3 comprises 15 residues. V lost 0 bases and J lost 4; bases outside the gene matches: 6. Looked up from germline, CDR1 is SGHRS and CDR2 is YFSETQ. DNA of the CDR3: TGCGCCAGCAGCTTGGAGGGGACAGCTATCACTGAAGCTTTCTTT. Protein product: CASSLEGTAITEAFF.

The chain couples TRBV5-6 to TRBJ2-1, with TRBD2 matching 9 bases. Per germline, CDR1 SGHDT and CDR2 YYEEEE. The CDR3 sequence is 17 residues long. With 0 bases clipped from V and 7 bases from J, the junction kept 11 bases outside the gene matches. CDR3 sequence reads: CASSLGWRGGLGNEQFF. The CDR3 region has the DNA TGTGCCAGCAGCTTGGGGTGGCGGGGGGGCCTAGGGAATGAGCAGTTCTTC.

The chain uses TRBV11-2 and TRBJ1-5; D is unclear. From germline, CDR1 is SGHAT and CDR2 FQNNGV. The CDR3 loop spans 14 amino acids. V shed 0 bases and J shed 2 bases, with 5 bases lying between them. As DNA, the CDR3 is TGTGCCAGCAGCTTAGATCATGGCAATCAGCCCCAGCATTTT. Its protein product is CASSLDHGNQPQHF. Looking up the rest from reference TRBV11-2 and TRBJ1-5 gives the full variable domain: EAGVAQSPRYKIIEKRQSVAFWCNPISGHATLYWYQQILGQGPKLLIQFQNNGVVDDSQLPKDRFSAERLKGVDSTLKIQPAKLEDSAVYLCASSLDHGNQPQHFGDGTRLSIL.

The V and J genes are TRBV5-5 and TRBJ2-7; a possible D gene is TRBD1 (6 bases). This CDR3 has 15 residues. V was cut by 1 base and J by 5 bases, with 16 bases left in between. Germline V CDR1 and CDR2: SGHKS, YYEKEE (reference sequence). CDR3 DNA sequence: TGTGCCAGCAGCTTGTCCGGACAGACCACAAACGAGCAGTACGTC. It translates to CASSLSGQTTNEQYV.

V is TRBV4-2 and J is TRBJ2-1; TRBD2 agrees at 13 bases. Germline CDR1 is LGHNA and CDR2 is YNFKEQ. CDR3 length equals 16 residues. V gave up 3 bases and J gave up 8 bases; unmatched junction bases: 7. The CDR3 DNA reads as TGTGCCAGCAGCCAGGAACTAGCGGGGGGGCCGGATGAGCAGTTCTTC. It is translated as CASSQELAGGPDEQFF.

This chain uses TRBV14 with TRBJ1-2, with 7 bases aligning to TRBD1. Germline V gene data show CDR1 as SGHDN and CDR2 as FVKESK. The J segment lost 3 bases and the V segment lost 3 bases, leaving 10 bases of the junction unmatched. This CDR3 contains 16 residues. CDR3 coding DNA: TGTGCCAGCAGCCAGCGAAAGGGGGCCTGGGACTATGGCTACACCTTC. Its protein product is CASSQRKGAWDYGYTF.

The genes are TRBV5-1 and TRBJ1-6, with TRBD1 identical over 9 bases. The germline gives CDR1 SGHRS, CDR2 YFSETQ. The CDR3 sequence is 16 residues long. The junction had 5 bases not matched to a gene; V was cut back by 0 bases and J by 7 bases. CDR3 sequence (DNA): TGCGCCAGCAGCTTGGAGGGACAGGGTCAAAATTCACCCCTCCACTTT. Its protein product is CASSLEGQGQNSPLHF. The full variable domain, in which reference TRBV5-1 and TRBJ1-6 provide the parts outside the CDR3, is KAGVTQTPRYLIKTRGQQVTLSCSPISGHRSVSWYQQTPGQGLQFLFEYFSETQRNKGNFPGRFSGRQFSNSRSEMNVSTLELGDSALYLCASSLEGQGQNSPLHFGNGTRLTVT.

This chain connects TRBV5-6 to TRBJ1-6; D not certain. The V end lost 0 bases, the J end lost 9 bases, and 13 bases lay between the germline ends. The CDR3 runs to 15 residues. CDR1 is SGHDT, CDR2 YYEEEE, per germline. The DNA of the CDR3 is TGTGCCAGCAGCTTGGGCACACCAGGAGGTTCACCCCTCCACTTT. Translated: CASSLGTPGGSPLHF.

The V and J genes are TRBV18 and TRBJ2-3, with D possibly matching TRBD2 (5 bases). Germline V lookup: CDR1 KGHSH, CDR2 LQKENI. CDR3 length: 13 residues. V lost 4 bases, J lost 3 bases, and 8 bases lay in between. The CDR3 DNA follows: TGTGCCAGCTCACAGGGAGTTACAGATACGCAGTATTTT. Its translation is CASSQGVTDTQYF.

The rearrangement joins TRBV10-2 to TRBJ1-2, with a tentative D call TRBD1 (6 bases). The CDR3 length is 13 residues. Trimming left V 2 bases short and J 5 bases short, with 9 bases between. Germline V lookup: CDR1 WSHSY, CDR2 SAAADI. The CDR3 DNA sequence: TGCGCCAGCAGTGAGCAGGACAGTTATGGCTACACCTTC. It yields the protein CASSEQDSYGYTF.

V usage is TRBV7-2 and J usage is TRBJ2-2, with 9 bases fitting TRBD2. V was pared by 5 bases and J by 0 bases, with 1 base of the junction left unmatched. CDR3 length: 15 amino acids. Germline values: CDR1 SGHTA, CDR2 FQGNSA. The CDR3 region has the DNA TGTGCCAGCAGCCGCGGGGGGGCGAACACCGGGGAGCTGTTTTTT. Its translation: CASSRGGANTGELFF.

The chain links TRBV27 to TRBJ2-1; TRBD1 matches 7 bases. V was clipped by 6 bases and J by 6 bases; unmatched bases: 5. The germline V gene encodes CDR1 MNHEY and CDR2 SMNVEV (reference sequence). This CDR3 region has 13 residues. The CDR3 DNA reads TGTGCCAGCAGGGGGACAGTCAGCAATGAGCAGTTCTTC. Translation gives CASRGTVSNEQFF.

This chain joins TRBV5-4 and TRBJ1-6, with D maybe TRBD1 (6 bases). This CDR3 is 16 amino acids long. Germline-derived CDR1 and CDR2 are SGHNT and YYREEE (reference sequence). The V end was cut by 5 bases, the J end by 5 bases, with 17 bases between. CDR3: CASRKGVQRDNSPLHF. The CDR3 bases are TGTGCCAGCAGGAAGGGGGTCCAAAGGGATAATTCACCCCTCCACTTT.

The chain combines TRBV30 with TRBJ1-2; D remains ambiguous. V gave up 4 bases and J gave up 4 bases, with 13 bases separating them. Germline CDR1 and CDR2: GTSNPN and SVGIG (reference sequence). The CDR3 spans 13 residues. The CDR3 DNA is TGTGCCTGGACCACGCTTGAAGCCTATGGCTACACCTTC. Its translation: CAWTTLEAYGYTF.

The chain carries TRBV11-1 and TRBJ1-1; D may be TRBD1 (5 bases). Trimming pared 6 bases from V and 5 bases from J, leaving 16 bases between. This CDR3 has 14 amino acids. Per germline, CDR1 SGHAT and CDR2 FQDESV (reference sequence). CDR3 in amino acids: CASRSFYPGTEAFF. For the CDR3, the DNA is TGTGCCAGCAGGTCGTTCTATCCAGGGACTGAAGCTTTCTTT.

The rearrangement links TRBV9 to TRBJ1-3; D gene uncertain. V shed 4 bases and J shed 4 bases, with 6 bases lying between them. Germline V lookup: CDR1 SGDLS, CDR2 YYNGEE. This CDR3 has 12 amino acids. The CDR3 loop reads CASSPGGNTIYF. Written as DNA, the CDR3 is TGTGCCAGCAGCCCGGGGGGAAACACCATATATTTT.

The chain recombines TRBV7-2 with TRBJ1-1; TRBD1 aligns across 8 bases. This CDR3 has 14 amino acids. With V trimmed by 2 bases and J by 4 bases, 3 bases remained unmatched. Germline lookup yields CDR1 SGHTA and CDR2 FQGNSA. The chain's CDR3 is CASSLQGAFTEAFF. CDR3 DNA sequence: TGTGCCAGCAGCTTACAGGGGGCTTTCACTGAAGCTTTCTTT.

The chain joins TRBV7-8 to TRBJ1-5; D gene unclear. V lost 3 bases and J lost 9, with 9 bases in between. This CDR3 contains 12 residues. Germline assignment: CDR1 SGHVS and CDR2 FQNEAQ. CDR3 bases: TGTGCCAGCAGCTTTCCGGCGGGGCCCCAGCATTTT. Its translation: CASSFPAGPQHF.

CDR3 protein: CASSQEGQGAGGYTF. The CDR3 DNA is TGCGCCAGCAGCCAAGAAGGACAGGGGGCTGGCGGCTACACCTTC. The chain is built from TRBV4-1 and TRBJ1-2; 11 bases match TRBD1. Germline V gene lookup returns CDR1 MGHRA and CDR2 YSYEKL. The CDR3 extends over 15 amino acids. The V segment lost 0 bases and the J segment 8 bases; nucleotides outside the gene matches: 5.

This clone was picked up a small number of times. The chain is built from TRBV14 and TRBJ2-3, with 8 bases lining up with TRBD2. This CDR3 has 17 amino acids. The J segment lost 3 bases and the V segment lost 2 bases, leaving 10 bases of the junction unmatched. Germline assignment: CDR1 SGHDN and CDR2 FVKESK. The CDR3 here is CASSQPQLAGLTDTQYF. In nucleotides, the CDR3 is TGTGCCAGCAGCCAACCCCAGCTAGCGGGCCTAACAGATACGCAGTATTTT.

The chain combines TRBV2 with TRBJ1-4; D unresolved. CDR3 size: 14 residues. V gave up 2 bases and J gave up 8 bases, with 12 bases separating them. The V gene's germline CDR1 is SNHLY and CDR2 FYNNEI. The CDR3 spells CASSELAGGEKLFF. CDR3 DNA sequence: TGTGCCAGCAGTGAATTGGCAGGAGGGGAAAAACTGTTTTTT.

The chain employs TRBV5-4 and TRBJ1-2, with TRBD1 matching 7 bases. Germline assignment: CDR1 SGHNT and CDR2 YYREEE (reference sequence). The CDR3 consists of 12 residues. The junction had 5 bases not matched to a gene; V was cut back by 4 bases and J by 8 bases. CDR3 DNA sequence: TGTGCCAGCAGCGACCGACAGGGAGGCTACACCTTC. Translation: CASSDRQGGYTF.

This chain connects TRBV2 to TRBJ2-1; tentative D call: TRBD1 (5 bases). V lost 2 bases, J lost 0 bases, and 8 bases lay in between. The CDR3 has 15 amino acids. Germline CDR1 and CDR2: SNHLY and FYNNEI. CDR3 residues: CASSEQDSSYNEQFF. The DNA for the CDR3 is TGTGCCAGCAGTGAACAAGACAGCTCCTACAATGAGCAGTTCTTC.

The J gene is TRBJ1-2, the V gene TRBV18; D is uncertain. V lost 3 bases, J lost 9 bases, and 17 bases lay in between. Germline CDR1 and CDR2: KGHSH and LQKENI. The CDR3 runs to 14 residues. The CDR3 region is CASSPEVGRESYTF. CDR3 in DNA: TGTGCCAGCTCACCGGAGGTCGGGAGGGAGAGCTACACCTTC.